Below, 9 T cell receptor beta chains from the same sample are listed, as sequenced in a study of blood T cell repertoires in COVID-19. The data were produced by immunoSEQ multiplex PCR, yet TCRdb's version contains in-frame clones alone and is incomplete. The sample has 100,000 to 150,000 clones; approximately 82% are singletons. The sample was peripheral blood. These receptors were collected from a man aged 35 to 55 with active or convalescent COVID-19.

As concerns this clone: Other DNA sequences in this specimen translate into the identical CDR3. The gene calls are TRBV29-1 and TRBJ2-1; TRBD1 matches 7 bases. This CDR3 contains 11 residues. The germline V gene encodes CDR1 SQVTM and CDR2 ANQGSEA. The trim removed 3 bases at V and 7 bases at J, leaving 0 bases unmatched. CDR3 nucleotide sequence: TGCAGCGTTGACAGGGGGAATGAGCAGTTCTTC. It specifies CSVDRGNEQFF.

The gene calls are TRBV11-2 and TRBJ1-1, with 9 bases matching TRBD1. The CDR3 has 14 amino acids. Germline CDR1 reads SGHAT; CDR2 reads FQNNGV. Trimming cost V 5 bases and J 1 base; bases outside gene matches: 2. CDR3 protein: CASSEGQGNTEAFF. The CDR3 coding sequence is TGTGCCAGCAGCGAGGGACAGGGGAACACTGAAGCTTTCTTT.

This rearrangement joins TRBV6-5 to TRBJ1-1; 8 bases map to TRBD1. Germline V gene sequence: CDR1 MNHEY, CDR2 SVGAGI. The CDR3 loop spans 14 amino acids. Germline trimming cut 2 bases from V and 5 bases from J; bases unmatched to any gene: 4. This CDR3 is CASSYRDRITEAFF. The CDR3 DNA sequence: TGTGCCAGCAGTTACCGGGACAGGATAACTGAAGCTTTCTTT.

The V gene is TRBV13, the J gene TRBJ2-3; 9 bases agree with TRBD1. This CDR3 is 16 amino acids long. In germline, CDR1 is PRHDT, CDR2 FYEKMQ (reference sequence). J lost 2 bases, V lost 2 bases, and 5 bases had no gene match. The CDR3 region is CASSLRTGANTDTQYF. The CDR3 bases are TGTGCCAGCAGCTTACGGACAGGGGCAAACACAGATACGCAGTATTTT.

This rearrangement joins TRBV10-3 to TRBJ2-1, with a possible D match to TRBD1 (6 bases). The CDR3 extends over 14 amino acids. Germline V CDR1 and CDR2: ENHRY, SYGVKD. The V end was cut by 6 bases, the J end by 8 bases, with 17 bases between. This chain's CDR3 is CAISTGKVRDEQFF. CDR3 DNA sequence: TGTGCCATCAGCACAGGGAAGGTGCGAGATGAGCAGTTCTTC.

This clone was observed once. The CDR3 DNA reads as TGCGCCAGCAGCCAAGCTCCTAGCGGGGGGGCAACAGATACGCAGTATTTT. It specifies CASSQAPSGGATDTQYF. The chain links TRBV4-3 to TRBJ2-3; 12 positions match TRBD2. CDR1 and CDR2 (germline): LGHNA, YSLEER. V lost 1 base to trimming and J lost 3 bases; unmatched junction nucleotides: 5. The CDR3 runs 17 residues.

This clone was observed once. This chain connects TRBV29-1 to TRBJ1-2; D is possibly TRBD1 (5 bases). The germline V and J ends were trimmed by 5 bases and 4 bases, with 14 bases remaining between them. Germline values: CDR1 SQVTM, CDR2 ANQGSEA. The CDR3 runs to 13 residues. DNA of the CDR3: TGCAGCGTTTCGCTTGCGCAGGGCTATGGCTACACCTTC. It codes for CSVSLAQGYGYTF.

The J gene is TRBJ1-5, the V gene TRBV2; TRBD1 agrees at 7 bases. Germline-derived CDR1 and CDR2 are SNHLY and FYNNEI. The J segment lost 9 bases and the V segment lost 6 bases, leaving 11 bases of the junction unmatched. The CDR3 contains 14 residues. The CDR3 spells CASSQGGPNGPQHF. The CDR3, as DNA: TGTGCCAGCAGCCAGGGGGGCCCGAACGGGCCCCAGCATTTT.

The genes are TRBV5-1 and TRBJ2-2; D is undetermined. V was clipped by 1 base and J by 7 bases, with 2 bases between them. This CDR3 is 11 amino acids long. The V gene's germline CDR1 is SGHRS and CDR2 YFSETQ. CDR3 nucleotide sequence: TGCGCCAGCAGCTTGCGCGGGGAGCTGTTTTTT. Translation: CASSLRGELFF. The complete variable domain, with remaining parts taken from reference TRBV5-1 and TRBJ2-2, reads KAGVTQTPRYLIKTRGQQVTLSCSPISGHRSVSWYQQTPGQGLQFLFEYFSETQRNKGNFPGRFSGRQFSNSRSEMNVSTLELGDSALYLCASSLRGELFFGEGSRLTVL.